The 21 T cell receptor beta chains listed next were all sequenced from one sample in a study of blood T cell repertoires in COVID-19 (dated by TCRdb to the early 2020s). Library construction relied on the immunoSEQ multiplex PCR assay. TCRdb re-hosts the immuneACCESS table, in-frame sequences only. Its copies lack some clones; in the studies checked, an unresolved V gene accounts for under half of them, and the cause for the rest is not known. The table for this sample lists over 25,000 clones; 90% of them were counted only once. Clones ranked in the top ten supply more than 1.5% of the sample. The sequencing input was peripheral blood. The receptors were sampled from a woman in her sixties or seventies with active COVID-19.

This rearrangement joins TRBV20-1 to TRBJ2-3; the match to TRBD2 covers 12 bases. This CDR3 contains 17 residues. J lost 7 bases, V lost 3 bases, and 14 bases had no gene match. Per the germline V gene, CDR1 is DFQATT and CDR2 is SNEGSKA (reference sequence). Here the CDR3 DNA reads TGCAGTGCTAGTCGGGGAAAGACTAGCGGGAGTTTCTATACGCAGTATTTT. Translation gives CSASRGKTSGSFYTQYF.

The chain recombines TRBV25-1 with TRBJ2-1; 7 bases are a match to TRBD2. From germline, CDR1 is MGHDK and CDR2 SYGVNS. V dropped 3 bases and J dropped 9; count of bases not matched to a gene: 2. The CDR3 has 12 amino acids. The CDR3 region is CASSEGGSEQFF. CDR3 DNA: TGTGCCAGCAGTGAGGGGGGGAGTGAGCAGTTCTTC.

Only one count was recorded for this clone. CDR3 loop: CASALAGLSDTQYF. The CDR3 DNA sequence: TGTGCCAGTGCCTTAGCGGGCCTCTCTGATACGCAGTATTTT. This rearrangement joins TRBV6-6 to TRBJ2-3, with 7 bases matching TRBD2. Germline-derived CDR1 and CDR2 are MNHNY and SVGAGI (reference sequence). The CDR3 loop spans 14 amino acids. The ends lost 9 bases at V and 6 bases at J; junction bases unmatched: 12.

The chain is built from TRBV5-1 and TRBJ2-1; D is ambiguous. Germline V gene sequence: CDR1 SGHRS, CDR2 YFSETQ. V lost 3 bases and J lost 9, with 10 bases in between. The CDR3 extends over 12 amino acids. The CDR3 loop reads CASSSTMAEQFF. The CDR3 DNA reads as TGCGCCAGCAGCTCTACTATGGCTGAGCAGTTCTTC.

The sample holds one count of this clone. This chain joins TRBV6-5 and TRBJ2-7; D might be TRBD1 (6 bases). The CDR3 spans 14 residues. Germline V lookup: CDR1 MNHEY, CDR2 SVGAGI. Trimming cost V 0 bases and J 5 bases, with 11 bases left between them. This chain's CDR3 is CASSYSSRGNEQYF. The CDR3 DNA reads TGTGCCAGCAGTTACTCGAGCAGGGGCAACGAGCAGTACTTC.

This clone was observed a handful of times. The rearrangement joins TRBV14 to TRBJ2-7, with D hard to call. The CDR3 contains 15 residues. Looked up from germline, CDR1 is SGHDN and CDR2 is FVKESK. Trimming shortened V by 1 base and J by 1 base, and 11 bases separated the two germline ends. The CDR3 reads CASSQVTSGSYEQYF. The DNA for the CDR3 is TGTGCCAGCAGCCAAGTTACTTCCGGGTCCTACGAGCAGTACTTC.

The chain links TRBV2 to TRBJ1-5; D gene unclear. Looked up from germline, CDR1 is SNHLY and CDR2 is FYNNEI. V lost 7 bases, J lost 0 bases, and 13 bases lay in between. This CDR3 has 15 residues. This CDR3 is CASKSTANSNQPQHF. The CDR3 region has the DNA TGTGCCAGCAAGAGTACTGCTAATAGCAATCAGCCCCAGCATTTT.

This chain connects TRBV7-9 to TRBJ1-1, with 8 bases that match TRBD1. The CDR3 totals 14 residues. The V gene's germline CDR1 is SEHNR and CDR2 FQNEAQ (reference sequence). J was trimmed by 5 bases and V by 6 bases; bases with no gene match: 8. The CDR3: CASRDSQGATEAFF. The CDR3 region has the DNA TGTGCCAGCAGAGATAGCCAGGGGGCTACTGAAGCTTTCTTT.

The chain combines TRBV10-3 with TRBJ2-5, with TRBD2 as a possible D gene (6 bases). The germline V gene encodes CDR1 ENHRY and CDR2 SYGVKD. The V end was cut by 4 bases, the J end by 2 bases, with 8 bases between. This CDR3 is built from 13 residues. CDR3 nucleotides: TGTGCCATCAGTGCGGGACTTCAAGAGACCCAGTACTTC. Encoded protein: CAISAGLQETQYF.

This clone showed up just once. This chain links TRBV6-1 with TRBJ2-1; D might be TRBD1 (6 bases). Trimming removed 2 bases from V and 6 bases from J, with 8 bases in between. CDR3 length: 13 amino acids. The germline V gene encodes CDR1 MNHNS and CDR2 SASEGT. The CDR3 spells CASSETGTNEQFF. CDR3 nucleotides: TGTGCCAGCAGTGAAACAGGGACCAATGAGCAGTTCTTC.

CDR3 protein: CASSAGISSSTDTQYF. DNA of the CDR3: TGTGCCAGCAGTGCGGGTATCAGTTCTAGCACAGATACGCAGTATTTT. The chain joins TRBV25-1 to TRBJ2-3; D is undetermined. The CDR3 extends over 16 amino acids. Germline CDR1 reads MGHDK; CDR2 reads SYGVNS. Trimming left V 4 bases short and J 0 bases short, with 14 bases between.

This chain connects TRBV7-2 to TRBJ2-5, with 8 bases that match TRBD1. This CDR3 is built from 13 residues. CDR1 and CDR2 (germline): SGHTA, FQGNSA. After removal of 4 bases from V and 5 bases from J, the junction contained 3 bases not matched to a gene. The CDR3 loop reads CASSSDRGETQYF. The CDR3 DNA is TGTGCCAGCAGCTCAGACAGGGGTGAGACCCAGTACTTC.

For the CDR3, the DNA is TGTGCCAGCAGCTTAGACGCGGCGGGAGGTGGCTACGAGCAGTACTTC. Residues: CASSLDAAGGGYEQYF. The chain has TRBV11-2 and TRBJ2-7; 8 bases fit TRBD2. Trimming cost V 0 bases and J 3 bases; bases outside gene matches: 7. Germline V CDR1 and CDR2: SGHAT, FQNNGV. The CDR3 has 16 residues.

This chain links TRBV18 with TRBJ2-3, with TRBD2 matching over 8 bases. The J segment lost 1 base and the V segment lost 2 bases, leaving 5 bases of the junction unmatched. The CDR3 totals 16 residues. In germline, CDR1 is KGHSH, CDR2 LQKENI. Here the CDR3 DNA reads TGTGCCAGCTCACCAGGGCTAGCGGGCGGCACAGATACGCAGTATTTT. Translated, it gives CASSPGLAGGTDTQYF.

On this clone: A junction boundary mismatches the germline segment, possibly from a read error. This sequence joins TRBV27 and TRBJ2-1, with 9 positions matching TRBD2. The CDR3 contains 13 residues. Germline V gene sequence: CDR1 MNHEY, CDR2 SMNVEV (reference sequence). CDR3 loop: CASSLLGGRARIF. CDR3 nucleotide sequence: TGTGCCAGCAGCCTCCTAGGCGGGAGGGCCCGGATCTTC.

This sequence joins TRBV4-1 and TRBJ2-1; D is ambiguous. CDR3 length: 14 residues. The ends were cut back, 0 bases at V and 0 bases at J, with 3 bases in the middle. Germline V gives CDR1 MGHRA, CDR2 YSYEKL. CDR3 sequence: CASSQESSYNEQFF. DNA for the CDR3: TGCGCCAGCAGCCAAGAGAGCTCCTACAATGAGCAGTTCTTC.

The rearrangement links TRBV9 to TRBJ2-1, with TRBD2 matching 7 bases. V dropped 0 bases and J dropped 8; count of bases not matched to a gene: 5. This CDR3 spans 14 amino acids. Germline values: CDR1 SGDLS, CDR2 YYNGEE. The CDR3 DNA reads TGTGCCAGCAGCGTAGATAGCGGGTCCGATGAGCAGTTCTTC. Translated, it gives CASSVDSGSDEQFF. The full variable domain, with the rest looked up from reference TRBV9 and TRBJ2-1, is DSGVTQTPKHLITATGQRVTLRCSPRSGDLSVYWYQQSLDQGLQFLIQYYNGEERAKGNILERFSAQQFPDLHSELNLSSLELGDSALYFCASSVDSGSDEQFFGPGTRLTVL.

CDR3 in amino acids: CASSDTGVGQPQHF. CDR3 in DNA: TGTGCCAGCAGTGACACAGGGGTTGGTCAGCCCCAGCATTTT. The genes are TRBV6-1 and TRBJ1-5, with 7 bases identical to TRBD1. This CDR3 comprises 14 residues. V lost 3 bases to trimming and J lost 6 bases; unmatched junction nucleotides: 5. The germline V gene encodes CDR1 MNHNS and CDR2 SASEGT.

V gene TRBV7-6 combines with J gene TRBJ2-1; D call uncertain. Trimming took off 7 bases at V and 5 bases at J, with 9 bases between the two ends. CDR1 SGHVS and CDR2 FNYEAQ come from the germline V gene. This CDR3 region has 12 residues. The CDR3 loop is CASIAPDNEQFF. The CDR3 bases are TGTGCCAGCATCGCCCCGGACAATGAGCAGTTCTTC.

The chain joins TRBV6-1 to TRBJ2-5; possibly TRBD1 for D (5 bases). In germline, CDR1 is MNHNS, CDR2 SASEGT. Deletions cut 1 base from V and 5 bases from J, with 8 bases between. This CDR3 region has 13 residues. CDR3 bases: TGTGCCAGCAGTGAAGGCAGGGTGGAGACCCAGTACTTC. Translating it yields CASSEGRVETQYF.

The CDR3 nucleotides read TGTGCCAGCAGCTTAGGAGGCAGGGAAGGGGAGACCCAGTACTTC. It is translated as CASSLGGREGETQYF. V is TRBV7-2 and J is TRBJ2-5; tentative D call: TRBD1 (5 bases). Germline CDR1 reads SGHTA; CDR2 reads FQGNSA. This CDR3 spans 15 amino acids. V lost 1 base, J lost 5 bases, and 14 bases lay in between.